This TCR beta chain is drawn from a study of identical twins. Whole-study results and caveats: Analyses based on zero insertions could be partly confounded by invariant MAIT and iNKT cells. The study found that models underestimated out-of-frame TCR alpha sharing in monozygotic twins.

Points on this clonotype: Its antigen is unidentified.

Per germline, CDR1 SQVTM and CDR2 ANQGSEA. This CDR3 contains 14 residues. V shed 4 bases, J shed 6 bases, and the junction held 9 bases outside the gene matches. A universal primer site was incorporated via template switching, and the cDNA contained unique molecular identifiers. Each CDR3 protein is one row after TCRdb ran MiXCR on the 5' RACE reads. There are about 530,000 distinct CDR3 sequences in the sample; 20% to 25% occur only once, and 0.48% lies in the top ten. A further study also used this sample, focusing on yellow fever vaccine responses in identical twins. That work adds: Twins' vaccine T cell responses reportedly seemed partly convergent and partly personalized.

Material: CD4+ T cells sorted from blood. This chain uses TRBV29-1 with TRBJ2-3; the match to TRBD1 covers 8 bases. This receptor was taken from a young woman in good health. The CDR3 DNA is TGCAGCGTTGGACAGGGGAATGGTGTGGATACGCAGTATTTT. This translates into CSVGQGNGVDTQYF.